This T cell receptor beta chain was documented in a study of T cells after yellow fever vaccination (dated by TCRdb to between 2018 and 2020). Background on the whole study: The SMART-Seq v4 Ultra Low Input RNA kit was used to prepare libraries from fractions with low cell numbers. Blood was collected at multiple timepoints before and after primary and secondary immunization, and bulk PBMC replicates and cell subsets were isolated. To track T-cell clones before and after primary and booster YFV17D yellow fever vaccination, bulk TCR alpha and beta repertoires were sequenced longitudinally. The cohort comprised two healthy male donors, one aged 18 to 30 and one aged 30 to 40 years.

This clonotype was observed at least ten times. Its binding antigen is unknown. The input lacks base qualities; no much larger clone sits a single base away. The treatment or condition label on this specimen signifies: live attenuated yellow fever vaccine strain. PBMCs were isolated from peripheral blood using a standard Ficoll-Paque protocol. Dynabeads CD4 and CD8 positive selection kits were used to isolate CD4 and CD8 T-cell fractions. RNA was extracted with TriZol from bulk PBMCs, CD4 and CD8 fractions, and dextramer-positive and dextramer-negative fractions. The instrument was an Illumina NovaSeq 6000. TCR cDNA was synthesized by 5'RACE template switching, through which a universal primer site and unique molecular identifiers were introduced. cDNA synthesis was primed from both the TCR alpha and TCR beta constant segments. Libraries were amplified in two PCR steps, with sample barcodes and sequencing adapters added in the second step. Sequencing of libraries was done on Illumina HiSeq 2500 (2x100 bp) or NovaSeq (2x150 bp). The authors processed their data as follows. Demultiplexing of reads and collapsing into UMI consensus sequences were performed with MIGEC, and V(D)J alignment was carried out with MiXCR. Using edgeR on replicate PBMC samples, clonotypes were called vaccine-responding if FDR was below 0.01 and the log2 fold change was above 5 up to day 15. Each bulk clonotype received a CD4 or CD8 identity based on whether the sequenced CD4 or CD8 repertoire contained that clonotype at higher abundance. TCRdb took the public reads, trimmed them with fastp at Q25, ran MiXCR for clone calling and kept in-frame beta chains. Every distinct CDR3 protein forms one entry, paired with its most common genes and DNA. The V and J calls follow TCRdb's processing rather than the paper's. The sample yields 300,000 to 400,000 distinct CDR3 sequences; approximately 13% were counted once. The biggest ten clones account for approximately 3.4% of the sample.

Between the V and J ends, shortened by 5 bases and 8 bases respectively, the junction contains 14 bases. The CDR3 covers 13 residues, taking in both the cysteine and the phenylalanine. Just CDR3 DNA is preserved here, 39 bases in frame from base 1. As encoded in the germline V gene, CDR1 is SGHAT while CDR2 is FQNNGV. The investigation overall reported the following: A small share of clonotypes occurred in both CD4 and CD8 compartments, likely arising from convergent recombination. Computational filtering was required because FACS-sorted repertoires could contain abundant contaminating clonotypes from the bulk population. Because only a couple of donors were included in the study, the extent to which the findings can be generalized is limited. Most clones expanded after primary vaccination (around 96% of CD4 and approximately 90% of CD8) were re-detected after the booster, suggesting that broad memory maintenance occurred. Compared with the primary T-cell response, the secondary T-cell response was faster but weaker, reaching its peak on day 5 rather than on day 15.

Sample: CD4+ T cells sorted from PBMCs, taken 15 days after the yellow fever booster vaccination. The chain was built from TRBV11-2 and TRBJ2-3; a weak D assignment points to TRBD2 (6 bases agree). The sequence derives from a young man who received the YFV17D yellow fever vaccine. CDR3 protein: CASSQRPGATQYF. The DNA sequence is given as TGTGCCAGCAGCCAGAGACCGGGAGCTACGCAGTATTTT.